These T cell receptor beta chains were read from a single sample in a study of regulatory T cells in long-lasting Graves disease. Each CDR3 protein gets one entry after TCRdb re-called the multiplex PCR reads with MiXCR. The sample holds 200,000 to 250,000 distinct CDR3 sequences, around 18% seen once. The sequenced sample was peripheral blood mononuclear cells (PBMCs), obtained at new diagnosis, from a patient treated with antithyroid drugs. The receptor set was obtained from a female donor with Graves disease. The CDR3 runs from the conserved cysteine through the conserved F or W. Fields, in order: clone size, J gene, V gene, D gene, CDR3 DNA, CDR3 protein. D genes are given only for firm matches. Where a row states a size, it is once, few, many or the class of an expanded clone; other rows omit it.

many	TRBJ2-4	TRBV14	.	TGTGCCAGCAGCCAAGTTGGGAAGGCTAAAAACATTCAGTACTTC	CASSQVGKAKNIQYF
many	TRBJ1-5	TRBV19	.	TGTGCCAGTACCCTCTGGGGGGAGCAGCCCCAGCATTTT	CASTLWGEQPQHF
.	TRBJ1-3	TRBV19	.	TGTGCCAGTAGACAACAGGGAACTGGAAACACCATATATTTT	CASRQQGTGNTIYF
many	TRBJ2-1	TRBV10-3	.	TGTGCCATCAGTTTAAGGACTATGAGGGGTGAGCAGTTCTTC	CAISLRTMRGEQFF
many	TRBJ1-3	TRBV20-1	.	TGCAGTGCTTGGACAGCTTCTGGAAACACCATATATTTT	CSAWTASGNTIYF
many	TRBJ1-1	TRBV29-1	.	TGCAGCGTGTGGTACACTGAAGCTTTCTTT	CSVWYTEAFF
many	TRBJ2-1	TRBV6-1	TRBD2	TGTGCCAGCAGTCGACTAGCGGGAGTGAGGAGTGAGCAGTTCTTC	CASSRLAGVRSEQFF
many	TRBJ2-5	TRBV30	.	TGTGCCTGGAGTGTGGGGGTAGGCAAAGAGACCCAGTACTTC	CAWSVGVGKETQYF
many	TRBJ1-5	TRBV28	.	TGTGCCAGCAGTGGGGCACACAATCAGCCCCAGCATTTT	CASSGAHNQPQHF
many	TRBJ2-3	TRBV12-3/TRBV12-4	.	TGTGCCAGCAGTTTAGGGACAGACCTTCGGCGTGATACGCAGTATTTT	CASSLGTDLRRDTQYF
.	TRBJ2-3	TRBV11-3	.	TGTGCCAGCAGCCGGGGGAGAACAGATACGCAGTATTTT	CASSRGRTDTQYF
many	TRBJ1-2	TRBV2	TRBD1	TGTGCCAGCAGTGTACGGGACAGGGACGGCTACACCTTC	CASSVRDRDGYTF
many	TRBJ1-4	TRBV24-1	TRBD1	TGTGCCACCAGTGATTTCGTAGGGGGCGGTTCTGAAAAACTGTTTTTT	CATSDFVGGGSEKLFF
many	TRBJ1-5	TRBV6-5	.	TGTGCCAGCAGTTACCCCCCCCCTCGCAATCAGCCCCAGCATTTT	CASSYPPPRNQPQHF
.	TRBJ2-1	TRBV11-2	TRBD2	TGTGCCAGCAGCTTCGGACTAGCGGGAGACAATGAGCAGTTCTTC	CASSFGLAGDNEQFF
many	TRBJ2-7	TRBV2	.	TGTGCCAGCAGTGAAGATCGGGAAGAGGCCTACGAGCAGTACTTC	CASSEDREEAYEQYF
many	TRBJ2-7	TRBV4-1	.	TGCGCCAGCAGCCAAGAGCCCCCCGGGACGTTCTCCTACGAGCAGTACTTC	CASSQEPPGTFSYEQYF
.	TRBJ1-6	TRBV27	.	TGTGCCAGCAGTTTAATGGGACTGGATAATTCACCCCTCCACTTT	CASSLMGLDNSPLHF
.	TRBJ2-7	TRBV10-3	.	TGTGCCATCGGAGAGAACTACGAGCAGTACTTC	CAIGENYEQYF
many	TRBJ1-1	TRBV30	.	TGTGCCTGGAGGTGGGGTATGAACACTGAAGCTTTCTTT	CAWRWGMNTEAFF
many	TRBJ2-7	TRBV20-1	.	TGCAGTGCTAGCAAGAGCAGGGGCTACGAGCAGTACTTC	CSASKSRGYEQYF
many	TRBJ1-4	TRBV20-1	.	TGCAGTGCAGACCCAGGCACAACTAATGAAAAACTGTTTTTT	CSADPGTTNEKLFF
few	TRBJ1-1	TRBV9	.	TGTGCCAGCAGCCCCCGTAACAAGAACACTGAAGCTTTCTTT	CASSPRNKNTEAFF
many	TRBJ2-1	TRBV7-3	.	TGTGCCAGCAGCCCCACAGGGTACAATGAGCAGTTCTTC	CASSPTGYNEQFF
few	TRBJ2-6	TRBV12-3/TRBV12-4	.	TGTGCCAGCAGAGGGGCTGGGGCCAACGTCCTGACTTTC	CASRGAGANVLTF
many	TRBJ1-5	TRBV9	.	TGTGCCAGCAGCGAATCAGTTGGGCCCCAGCATTTT	CASSESVGPQHF
many	TRBJ2-7	TRBV6-2/TRBV6-3	TRBD2	TGTGCCAGCAGTACAAGGACTAGCGGGAGGGGAAGACGCTCCTACGAGCAGTACTTC	CASSTRTSGRGRRSYEQYF
many	TRBJ2-1	TRBV3-1	.	TGTGCCAGCAGCCAAGTTGGGGGGGCTATTGAGCAGTTCTTC	CASSQVGGAIEQFF
.	TRBJ2-1	TRBV11-2	TRBD1	TGTGCCAGCAGCTCCAGACGGGACAGAGGGGGCGATGAGCAGTTCTTC	CASSSRRDRGGDEQFF
.	TRBJ2-5	TRBV11-2	.	TGTGCCAGCAGCTACCGTAGTGGGGGACAAGAGACCCAGTACTTC	CASSYRSGGQETQYF
many	TRBJ2-7	TRBV29-1	.	TGCAGCGTCGTTCTTGTAGGAGATGTCGAGCAGTACTTC	CSVVLVGDVEQYF
.	TRBJ2-6	TRBV12-3/TRBV12-4	.	TGTGCCAGCCGACGTCCCCTCCCTGGGGCCAACGTCCTGACTTTC	CASRRPLPGANVLTF
many	TRBJ1-2	TRBV10-2	TRBD1	TGCGCCAGCAGTGTCGACAGGGAGGGTGGCTACACCTTC	CASSVDREGGYTF
many	TRBJ2-1	TRBV7-3	TRBD2	TGTGCCAGCAGCTCCCCCCAGGCGGGAGGGAGGTACAATGAGCAGTTCTTC	CASSSPQAGGRYNEQFF
many	TRBJ1-4	TRBV11-3	.	TGTGCCAGCAGTTCGATCGGGGCCGGCGGGGAAAAACTGTTTTTT	CASSSIGAGGEKLFF
many	TRBJ1-4	TRBV28	.	TGTGCCAGCACGGGCGGTGGGGGATTCGATGAAAAACTGTTTTTT	CASTGGGGFDEKLFF
many	TRBJ1-1	TRBV3-1	.	TGTGCCAGCAGCCAAGCAGGGTTGGACACTGAAGCTTTCTTT	CASSQAGLDTEAFF
many	TRBJ2-1	TRBV24-1	.	TGTGCCACCAGTAACACTCTAGCGACCTACAATGAGCAGTTCTTC	CATSNTLATYNEQFF
many	TRBJ2-5	TRBV24-1	TRBD1	TGTGCCACCAGTGATCGCGGGACAGGGACCTTCCAAGAGACCCAGTACTTC	CATSDRGTGTFQETQYF
many	TRBJ1-5	TRBV7-2	.	TGTGCCAGCAGCTTAATTGGGGGAGACCAGCCCCAGCATTTT	CASSLIGGDQPQHF
many	TRBJ2-3	TRBV11-2	.	TGTGCCAGCAGCTTAGATCCCCTAAGCGCGCAGTATTTT	CASSLDPLSAQYF
many	TRBJ2-3	TRBV6-5	TRBD2	TGTGCCAGCAGTTTTAGACTAGCGGGAGAGACAGATACGCAGTATTTT	CASSFRLAGETDTQYF
.	TRBJ2-2	TRBV9	TRBD1	TGTGCCAGCAGCCTTCGGACAGGGGGCACCGGGGAGCTGTTTTTT	CASSLRTGGTGELFF
many	TRBJ2-7	TRBV30	TRBD2	TGTGCCTGGGTCCCCAAGCGGGAGCGGTACGAGCAGTACTTC	CAWVPKRERYEQYF
many	TRBJ2-7	TRBV20-1	TRBD2	TGCAGTGCTTCTCCAACTAGCGAGTCCTATGAGCAGTACTTC	CSASPTSESYEQYF
once	TRBJ1-1	TRBV12-3/TRBV12-4	TRBD1	TGTGCCAGCGCCTCCACGAGGGGGCTGAACACTGAAGCTTTCTTT	CASASTRGLNTEAFF
many	TRBJ2-7	TRBV14	.	TGTGCCAGCAGCCAAGGGTTGAACAGAATGAACGAGCAGTACTTC	CASSQGLNRMNEQYF
.	TRBJ2-4	TRBV28	.	TGTGCCAGTGGAGACCTAGCCAAAAACATTCAGTACTTC	CASGDLAKNIQYF
few	TRBJ2-2	TRBV6-1	.	TGTGCCAGCAGCGAGCTTCTAGGACACTCAACCGGGGAGCTGTTTTTT	CASSELLGHSTGELFF
many	TRBJ1-3	TRBV20-1	.	TGCAGTGCTAGATCGGACAGCTACTCTGGAAACACCATATATTTT	CSARSDSYSGNTIYF
.	TRBJ1-4	TRBV19	TRBD1	TGTGCCAGTAGTATCACAGGGGAGGAAAAACTGTTTTTT	CASSITGEEKLFF